What follows is one T cell receptor (beta chain) and its context. Its antigen is unidentified. Per the original methods: Out-of-frame sequences were removed, leaving 2 million or so distinct TCRbeta sequences. Method: immunoSEQ multiplex PCR; TCRdb's copy keeps in-frame clones and lacks some. For V, J and clone size, that table is used; D and trimming come from the DNA. The table shows more than 40,000 clones, with about 82% occurring only once. This record belongs to a study of memory CD4+ T cells and cytomegalovirus serostatus. Study-wide points: Each of approximately 70 CMV-associated TCRbeta sequences occurred in one to five individuals. CMV serostatus prediction reached median AUC approximately 0.95, or 0.91 with US-trained model.

The sort gate was single viable CD3+CD4+CD8-CD45RO+ cells for memory CD4+ T cells. The origin of this receptor is an adult in good health and CMV-seronegative. The sequencing input was memory CD4+ T cells from blood.

The CDR3 bases are TGTGCCAGCTCACCCGCGACTCGAGAGACCCAGTACTTC. Amino acids: CASSPATRETQYF. The V call is TRBV18, the J call TRBJ2-5; no clear D gene. This CDR3 region has 13 residues. Trimming removed 3 bases from V and 4 bases from J, with 9 bases in between. From germline, CDR1 is KGHSH and CDR2 LQKENI.